Listed below are T cell receptor beta chains from one sample, sequenced in a study of Ad26.COV2.S vaccination and SARS-CoV-2 variants. Using immunoSEQ multiplex PCR, the repertoire was profiled, and TCRdb retains in-frame clones only, with some absent. This table holds around 250,000 clones, around nine tenths found once. The specimen comprised peripheral blood, sampled in a trial of Ad26.COV2.S vaccine versus placebo. The receptor set was obtained from a person aged 18 to 65 who received the Ad26.COV2.S COVID-19 vaccine or a placebo. Each CDR3 is given with its conserved first and last residue. A D gene is named only where the DNA matches it firmly. Clone size appears in some rows only: once, few, many, or a class for an expanded clone.

TRBD2 | TRBJ2-7 | TRBV14 | - | CASSQGEGEQYF | TGTGCCAGCAGCCAAGGGGAGGGCGAGCAGTACTTC
- | TRBJ2-4 | TRBV4-3 | once | CASSQDGGPGNIQYF | TGCGCCAGCAGCCAAGACGGGGGGCCGGGAAACATTCAGTACTTC
- | TRBJ1-5 | TRBV4-1 | - | CASSQDRPSAQHF | TGCGCCAGCAGCCAAGACAGGCCCTCGGCTCAGCATTTT
- | TRBJ1-2 | TRBV12-3/TRBV12-4 | - | CASSWGEGYTF | TGTGCCAGCAGTTGGGGGGAGGGCTACACCTTC
TRBD2 | TRBJ2-7 | TRBV30 | - | CAWSVADPGGAYF | TGTGCCTGGAGTGTGGCCGATCCGGGAGGGGCGTACTTC
- | TRBJ2-3 | TRBV7-9 | - | CASSSRIDIDTQYF | TGTGCCAGCAGCTCAAGAATAGATATCGATACGCAGTATTTT
TRBD2 | TRBJ2-3 | TRBV3-1/TRBV3-2 | few | CASSQGTSPGTQYF | TGTGCCAGCAGCCAAGGGACTAGCCCGGGAACGCAGTATTTT
- | TRBJ1-1 | TRBV6-5 | - | CASSYWQGRTEAFF | TGTGCCAGCAGTTACTGGCAGGGAAGGACTGAAGCTTTCTTT
- | TRBJ1-5 | TRBV29-1 | - | CSVVENSNQPQHF | TGCAGCGTTGTTGAGAATAGCAATCAGCCCCAGCATTTT
TRBD2 | TRBJ2-1 | TRBV4-1 | - | CASSLGQLSGRNNEQFF | TGCGCCAGCAGCCTCGGACAGTTGAGCGGGAGGAACAATGAGCAGTTCTTC
- | TRBJ2-3 | TRBV10-3 | - | CAISAVQVTDTQYF | TGTGCCATCAGTGCGGTTCAAGTCACAGATACGCAGTATTTT
- | TRBJ2-7 | TRBV7-9 | - | CASSSWGVQDYEQYF | TGTGCCAGCAGCTCGTGGGGGGTCCAAGACTACGAGCAGTACTTC
- | TRBJ2-1 | TRBV11-3 | - | CASSPGGSYNEQFF | TGTGCCAGCAGCCCCGGGGGCTCCTACAATGAGCAGTTCTTC
- | TRBJ1-4 | TRBV11-2 | - | CASNFGGALEKLFF | TGTGCCAGCAACTTCGGGGGGGCACTTGAAAAACTGTTTTTT
- | TRBJ2-3 | TRBV7-2 | - | CASSSTLDTQYF | TGTGCCAGCAGCTCCACTCTGGATACGCAGTATTTT
- | TRBJ2-5 | TRBV7-2 | - | CASSDPGVRETQYF | TGTGCCAGCAGCGATCCAGGGGTCCGGGAGACCCAGTACTTC
- | TRBJ1-1 | TRBV20-1 | - | CSATTGFEAFF | TGCAGTGCGACCACAGGGTTTGAAGCTTTCTTT
- | TRBJ2-6 | TRBV19 | - | CASSIERPSGANVLTF | TGTGCCAGTAGTATAGAACGGCCGTCCGGGGCCAACGTCCTGACTTTC
- | TRBJ1-1 | TRBV7-2 | - | CASSLEIGKNTEAFF | TGTGCCAGCAGCTTAGAAATAGGGAAGAACACTGAAGCTTTCTTT
- | TRBJ1-1 | TRBV29-1 | - | CSVEDLGSDTEAFF | TGCAGCGTTGAAGATTTGGGGTCGGACACTGAAGCTTTCTTT
TRBD2 | TRBJ2-1 | TRBV15 | - | CATSRWSSGSREQFF | TGTGCCACCAGCAGGTGGTCTAGCGGGAGTCGGGAGCAGTTCTTC
TRBD1 | TRBJ1-6 | TRBV6-6 | - | CASSPRTGGNNSPLHF | TGTGCCAGCAGTCCAAGGACAGGGGGAAACAATTCACCCCTCCACTTT
TRBD1 | TRBJ1-6 | TRBV3-1/TRBV3-2 | - | CASSPETGINSPLHF | TGTGCCAGCAGCCCGGAGACAGGGATCAATTCACCCCTCCACTTT
TRBD1 | TRBJ1-4 | TRBV2 | once | CASRQGTNEKLFF | TGTGCCAGCCGACAGGGAACTAATGAAAAACTGTTTTTT